This T cell receptor (beta chain) came from a study of OX40 agonist ivuxolimab in advanced cancers. General study points: A proportion of nonresponders additionally exhibited low normalized T-cell clonal expansion.

On this clone: Its target is unknown.

V was cut by 1 base and J by 5 bases, with 11 bases left in between. The CDR3 has 15 residues. Germline CDR1 reads SGHAT; CDR2 reads FQNNGV. This table comes from immunoSEQ multiplex PCR, and its TCRdb copy is limited to in-frame clones, with some not included. The sample records around 61,000 clones, around 92% being singletons. This chain connects TRBV11-2 to TRBJ2-2; D is unresolved. The sample in question was CD4+ or CD8+ T cells sorted from blood, obtained in a trial of the OX40 agonist ivuxolimab. The TCR sequence derives from an adult with an advanced solid tumor such as melanoma, head and neck, liver or kidney cancer. Here the CDR3 DNA reads TGTGCCAGCAGCTTAGGGGATTTGAGGACCGGGGAGCTGTTTTTT. The encoded protein is CASSLGDLRTGELFF.